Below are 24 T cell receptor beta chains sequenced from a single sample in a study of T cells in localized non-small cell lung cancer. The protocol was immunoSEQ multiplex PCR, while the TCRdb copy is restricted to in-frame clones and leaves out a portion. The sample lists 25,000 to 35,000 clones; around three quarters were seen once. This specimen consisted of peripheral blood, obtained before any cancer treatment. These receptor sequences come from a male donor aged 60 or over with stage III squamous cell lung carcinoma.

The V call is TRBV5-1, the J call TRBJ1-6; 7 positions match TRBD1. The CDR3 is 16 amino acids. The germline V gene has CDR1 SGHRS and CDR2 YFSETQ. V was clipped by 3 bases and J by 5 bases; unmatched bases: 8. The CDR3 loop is CASSSVPGQNNSPLHF. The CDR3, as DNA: TGCGCCAGCAGCTCGGTACCGGGACAGAATAATTCACCCCTCCACTTT.

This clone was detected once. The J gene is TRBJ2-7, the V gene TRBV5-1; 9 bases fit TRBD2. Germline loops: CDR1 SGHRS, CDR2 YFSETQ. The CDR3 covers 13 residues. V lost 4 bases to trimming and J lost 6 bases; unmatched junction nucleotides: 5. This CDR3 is CASSLYSGSEQYF. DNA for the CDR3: TGCGCCAGCAGCCTCTATAGCGGGAGCGAGCAGTACTTC.

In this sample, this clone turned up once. In DNA, the CDR3 is TGTGCCAGCAGTTTTGTGGAGTGGGGTGGTGGCTACACCTTC. Amino acids: CASSFVEWGGGYTF. The chain uses TRBV6-5 and TRBJ1-2; D not resolved. The V and J ends lost 4 bases and 7 bases respectively, with 16 bases between them. Germline V gene data show CDR1 as MNHEY and CDR2 as SVGAGI. The CDR3 loop spans 14 amino acids.

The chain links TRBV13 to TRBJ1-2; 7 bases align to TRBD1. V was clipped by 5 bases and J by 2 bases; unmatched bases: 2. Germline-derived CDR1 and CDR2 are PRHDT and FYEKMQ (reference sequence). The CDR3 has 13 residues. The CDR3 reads CASSLGQNYGYTF. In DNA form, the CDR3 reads TGTGCCAGCAGCCTGGGACAGAACTATGGCTACACCTTC. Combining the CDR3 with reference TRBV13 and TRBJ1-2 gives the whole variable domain AAGVIQSPRHLIKEKRETATLKCYPIPRHDTVYWYQQGPGQDPQFLISFYEKMQSDKGSIPDRFSAQQFSDYHSELNMSSLELGDSALYFCASSLGQNYGYTFGSGTRLTVV.

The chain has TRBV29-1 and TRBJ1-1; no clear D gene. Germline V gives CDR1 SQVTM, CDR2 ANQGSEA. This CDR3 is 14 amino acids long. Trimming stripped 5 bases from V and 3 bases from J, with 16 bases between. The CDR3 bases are TGCAGCGTTACTCCCGGGTCCGGATACACTGAAGCTTTCTTT. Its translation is CSVTPGSGYTEAFF.

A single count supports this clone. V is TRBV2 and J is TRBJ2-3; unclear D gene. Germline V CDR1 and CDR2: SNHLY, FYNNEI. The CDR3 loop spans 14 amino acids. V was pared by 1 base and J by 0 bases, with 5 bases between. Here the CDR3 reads CASSEVYSTDTQYF. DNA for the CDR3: TGTGCCAGCAGTGAAGTGTATAGCACAGATACGCAGTATTTT.

The CDR3 nucleotides are TGTGCCAGCAGCTCAGGCGTCTCTGGGGCCAACGTCCTGACTTTC. Translating it yields CASSSGVSGANVLTF. This chain uses TRBV11-3 with TRBJ2-6; D unclear. With 4 bases removed from V and 0 bases from J, the gap between germline ends came to 7 bases. The CDR3 extends over 15 amino acids. Germline V gene data show CDR1 as SGHNT and CDR2 as YENEEA.

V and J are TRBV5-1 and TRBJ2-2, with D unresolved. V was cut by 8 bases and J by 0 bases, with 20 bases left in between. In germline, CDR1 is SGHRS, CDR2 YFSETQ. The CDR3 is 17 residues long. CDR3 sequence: CASARTETAPNTGELFF. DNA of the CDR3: TGCGCCAGTGCCCGGACGGAGACCGCCCCGAACACCGGGGAGCTGTTTTTT. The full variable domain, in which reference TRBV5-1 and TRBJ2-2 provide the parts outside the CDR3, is KAGVTQTPRYLIKTRGQQVTLSCSPISGHRSVSWYQQTPGQGLQFLFEYFSETQRNKGNFPGRFSGRQFSNSRSEMNVSTLELGDSALYLCASARTETAPNTGELFFGEGSRLTVL.

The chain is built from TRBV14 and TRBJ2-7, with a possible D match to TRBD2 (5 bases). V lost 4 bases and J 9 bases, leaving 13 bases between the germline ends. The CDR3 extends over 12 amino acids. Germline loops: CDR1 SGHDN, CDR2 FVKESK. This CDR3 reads CASSLGVTGQYF. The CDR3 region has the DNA TGTGCCAGCAGCCTCGGGGTTACGGGGCAGTACTTC.

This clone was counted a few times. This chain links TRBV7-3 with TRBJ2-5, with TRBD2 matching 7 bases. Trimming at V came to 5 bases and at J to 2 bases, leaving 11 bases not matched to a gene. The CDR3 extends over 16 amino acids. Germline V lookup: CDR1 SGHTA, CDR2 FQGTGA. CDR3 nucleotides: TGTGCCAGCAGCCTAATAGCGGGTGCTGGACAAGAGACCCAGTACTTC. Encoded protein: CASSLIAGAGQETQYF. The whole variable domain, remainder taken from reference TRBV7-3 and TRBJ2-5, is GAGVSQTPSNKVTEKGKYVELRCDPISGHTALYWYRQSLGQGPEFLIYFQGTGAADDSGLPNDRFFAVRPEGSVSTLKIQRTERGDSAVYLCASSLIAGAGQETQYFGPGTRLLVL.

CDR3 DNA sequence: TGTGCCAGCAGCCTGGACGCGGGCGAGCAGTACTTC. Amino acid sequence: CASSLDAGEQYF. V gene TRBV5-5 combines with J gene TRBJ2-7; D may be TRBD2 (5 bases). Trimming stripped 4 bases from V and 6 bases from J, with 11 bases between. This CDR3 has 12 amino acids. Germline V CDR1 and CDR2: SGHKS, YYEKEE (reference sequence).

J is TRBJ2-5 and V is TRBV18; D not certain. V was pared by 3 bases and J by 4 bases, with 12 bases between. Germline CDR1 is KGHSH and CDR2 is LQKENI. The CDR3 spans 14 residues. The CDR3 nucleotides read TGTGCCAGCTCACCGGTTGCAATCGGAGAGACCCAGTACTTC. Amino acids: CASSPVAIGETQYF.

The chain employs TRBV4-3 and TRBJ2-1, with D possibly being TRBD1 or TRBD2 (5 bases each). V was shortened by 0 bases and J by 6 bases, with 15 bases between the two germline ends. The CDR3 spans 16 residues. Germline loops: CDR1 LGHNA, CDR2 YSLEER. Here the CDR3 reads CASSQDLLGAANEQFF. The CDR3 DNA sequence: TGCGCCAGCAGCCAAGATCTTCTCGGGGCAGCCAATGAGCAGTTCTTC.

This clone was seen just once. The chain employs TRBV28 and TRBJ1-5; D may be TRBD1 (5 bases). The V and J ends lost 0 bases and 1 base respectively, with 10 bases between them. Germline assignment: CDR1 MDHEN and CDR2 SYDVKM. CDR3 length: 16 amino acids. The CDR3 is CASSLWGQESNQPQHF. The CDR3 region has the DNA TGTGCCAGCAGTTTATGGGGGCAGGAGAGCAATCAGCCCCAGCATTTT.

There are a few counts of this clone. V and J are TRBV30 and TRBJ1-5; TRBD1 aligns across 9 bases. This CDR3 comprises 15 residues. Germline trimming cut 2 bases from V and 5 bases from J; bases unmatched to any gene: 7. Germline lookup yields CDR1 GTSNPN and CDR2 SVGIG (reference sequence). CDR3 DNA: TGTGCCTGGAGTAGGGACAGGGTGGGGGATCAGCCCCAGCATTTT. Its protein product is CAWSRDRVGDQPQHF.

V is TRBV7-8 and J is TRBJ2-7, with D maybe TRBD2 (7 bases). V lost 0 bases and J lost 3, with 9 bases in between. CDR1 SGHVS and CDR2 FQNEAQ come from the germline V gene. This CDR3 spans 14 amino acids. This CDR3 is CASSLAGGVYEQYF. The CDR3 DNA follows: TGTGCCAGCAGCTTAGCAGGGGGGGTCTACGAGCAGTACTTC.

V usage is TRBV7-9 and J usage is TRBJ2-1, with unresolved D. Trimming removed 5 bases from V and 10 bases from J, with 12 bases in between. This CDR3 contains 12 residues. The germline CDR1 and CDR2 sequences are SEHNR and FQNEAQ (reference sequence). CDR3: CASSLRASEQFF. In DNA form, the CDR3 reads TGTGCCAGCAGCCTCCGTGCGAGCGAGCAGTTCTTC.

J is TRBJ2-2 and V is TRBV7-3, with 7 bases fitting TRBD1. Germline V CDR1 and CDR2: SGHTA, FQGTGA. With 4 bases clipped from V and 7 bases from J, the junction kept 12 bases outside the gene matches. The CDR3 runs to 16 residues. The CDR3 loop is CASSSRDVNRGGELFF. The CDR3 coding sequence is TGTGCCAGCAGCTCCCGGGACGTTAACAGGGGCGGGGAGCTGTTTTTT.

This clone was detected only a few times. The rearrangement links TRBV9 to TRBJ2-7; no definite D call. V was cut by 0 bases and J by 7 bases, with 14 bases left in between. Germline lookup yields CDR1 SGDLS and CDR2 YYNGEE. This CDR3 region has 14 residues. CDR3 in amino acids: CASSVGTKDWEQYF. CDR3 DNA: TGTGCCAGCAGCGTAGGGACCAAGGATTGGGAGCAGTACTTC.

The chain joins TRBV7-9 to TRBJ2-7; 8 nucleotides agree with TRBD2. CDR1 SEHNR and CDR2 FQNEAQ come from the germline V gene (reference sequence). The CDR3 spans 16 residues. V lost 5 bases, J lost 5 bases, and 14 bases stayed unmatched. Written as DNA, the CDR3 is TGTGCCAGCAGCCCTATGGGAGCGGGAGCTCGTCACGAGCAGTACTTC. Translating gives CASSPMGAGARHEQYF.

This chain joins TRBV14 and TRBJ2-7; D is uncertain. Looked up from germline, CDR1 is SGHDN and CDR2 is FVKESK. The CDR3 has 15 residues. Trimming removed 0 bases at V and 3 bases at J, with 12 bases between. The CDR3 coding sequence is TGTGCCAGCAGCCAAGAGGTTAGCCCACGCTACGAGCAGTACTTC. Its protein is CASSQEVSPRYEQYF.

DNA of the CDR3: TGTGCCACCAGCAGAGATGAGGGAGGGGGTACGCAGTATTTT. This sequence encodes CATSRDEGGGTQYF. The J gene is TRBJ2-3, the V gene TRBV15, with D perhaps TRBD2 (7 bases). V lost 0 bases and J 8 bases, leaving 12 bases between the germline ends. The CDR3 runs 14 residues. Germline lookup yields CDR1 LNHNV and CDR2 YYDKDF (reference sequence).

CDR3 bases: TGCGCCAGCAGCTGGGAGGGGCATGAGCAGTTCTTC. Amino acid sequence: CASSWEGHEQFF. This sequence joins TRBV5-1 and TRBJ2-1, with TRBD2 identical over 7 bases. CDR1 SGHRS and CDR2 YFSETQ come from the germline V gene. With 3 bases clipped from V and 8 bases from J, the junction kept 2 bases outside the gene matches. The CDR3 runs 12 residues.

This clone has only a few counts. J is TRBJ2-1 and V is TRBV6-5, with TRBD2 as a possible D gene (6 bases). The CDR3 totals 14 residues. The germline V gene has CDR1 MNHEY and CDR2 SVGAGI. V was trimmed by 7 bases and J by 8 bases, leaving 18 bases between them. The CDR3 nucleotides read TGTGCCAGCACCGGGGGTCCAGATTGGGATGAGCAGTTCTTC. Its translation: CASTGGPDWDEQFF.